This section outlines one T cell receptor beta chain sequence together with its context. The sample originates from a study of OX40 agonist ivuxolimab in advanced cancers. Study background: Those enrolled were roughly 80% male, with a mean age of around 60 years and ages from roughly 23 to 79.

V lost 5 bases and J lost 2, with 6 bases in between. The CDR3 runs 12 residues. Germline-derived CDR1 and CDR2 are KGHSH and LQKENI. Repertoires were generated with immunoSEQ multiplex PCR, while TCRdb's copy carries only in-frame clones and drops some. The sample has more than 45,000 clones, more than 75% seen once. The TCR comes from an adult with an advanced solid tumor such as melanoma, head and neck, liver or kidney cancer. The V gene is TRBV18, the J gene TRBJ2-5; D is unresolved. Specimen: CD4+ or CD8+ T cells sorted from blood, collected in a trial of the OX40 agonist ivuxolimab. The CDR3 region is CASSNTQETQYF. In DNA form, the CDR3 reads TGTGCCAGCTCAAATACTCAAGAGACCCAGTACTTC.